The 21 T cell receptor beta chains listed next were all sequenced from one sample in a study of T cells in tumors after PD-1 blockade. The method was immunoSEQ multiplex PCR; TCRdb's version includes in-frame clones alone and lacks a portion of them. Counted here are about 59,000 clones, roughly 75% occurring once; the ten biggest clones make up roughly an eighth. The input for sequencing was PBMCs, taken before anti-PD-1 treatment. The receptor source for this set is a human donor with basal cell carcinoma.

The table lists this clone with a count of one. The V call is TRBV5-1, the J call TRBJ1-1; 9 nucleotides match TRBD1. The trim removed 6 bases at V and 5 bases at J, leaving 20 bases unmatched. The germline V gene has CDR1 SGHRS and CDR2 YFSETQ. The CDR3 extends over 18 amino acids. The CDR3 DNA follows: TGCGCCAGCAACTCCGAAACCGGGACAGGGAATCGGGCGACTGAAGCTTTCTTT. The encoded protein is CASNSETGTGNRATEAFF.

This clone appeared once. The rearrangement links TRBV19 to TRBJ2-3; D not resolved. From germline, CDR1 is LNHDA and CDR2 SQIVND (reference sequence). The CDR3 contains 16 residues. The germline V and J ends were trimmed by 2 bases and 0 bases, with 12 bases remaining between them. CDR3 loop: CASSIMAGASTDTQYF. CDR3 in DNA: TGTGCCAGTAGTATAATGGCAGGAGCTAGCACAGATACGCAGTATTTT. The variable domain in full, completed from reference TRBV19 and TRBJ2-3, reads DGGITQSPKYLFRKEGQNVTLSCEQNLNHDAMYWYRQDPGQGLRLIYYSQIVNDFQKGDIAEGYSVSREKKESFPLTVTSAQKNPTAFYLCASSIMAGASTDTQYFGPGTRLTVL.

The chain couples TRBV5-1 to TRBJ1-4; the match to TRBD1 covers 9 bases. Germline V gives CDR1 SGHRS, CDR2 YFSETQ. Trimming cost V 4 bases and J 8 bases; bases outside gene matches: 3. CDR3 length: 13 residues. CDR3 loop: CASSHGQGEKLFF. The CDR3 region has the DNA TGCGCCAGCAGCCACGGACAGGGGGAAAAACTGTTTTTT.

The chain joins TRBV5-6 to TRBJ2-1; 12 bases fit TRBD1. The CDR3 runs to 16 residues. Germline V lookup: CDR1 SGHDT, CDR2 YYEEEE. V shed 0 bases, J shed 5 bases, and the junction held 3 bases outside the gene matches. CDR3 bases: TGTGCCAGCAGCTTGGGGGGACAGGGGGCCCACAATGAGCAGTTCTTC. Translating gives CASSLGGQGAHNEQFF.

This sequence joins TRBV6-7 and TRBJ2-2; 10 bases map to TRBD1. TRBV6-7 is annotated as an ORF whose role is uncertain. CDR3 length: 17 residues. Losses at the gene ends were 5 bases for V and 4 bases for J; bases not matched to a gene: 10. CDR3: CASSTPPGTGVTGELFF. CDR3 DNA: TGTGCCAGCAGTACCCCCCCCGGGACAGGGGTCACCGGGGAGCTGTTTTTT.

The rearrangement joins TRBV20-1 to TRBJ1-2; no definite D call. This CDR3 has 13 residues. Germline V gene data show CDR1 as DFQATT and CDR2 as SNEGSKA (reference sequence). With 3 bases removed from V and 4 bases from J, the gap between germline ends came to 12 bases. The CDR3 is CSASPGETYGYTF. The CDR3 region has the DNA TGCAGTGCTAGTCCTGGCGAGACCTATGGCTACACCTTC.

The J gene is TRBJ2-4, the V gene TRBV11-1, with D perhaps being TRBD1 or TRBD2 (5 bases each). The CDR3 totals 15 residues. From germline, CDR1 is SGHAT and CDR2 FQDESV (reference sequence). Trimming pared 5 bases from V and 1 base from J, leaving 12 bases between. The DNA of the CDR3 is TGTGCCAGCAGCCCCCCCGAGGGGGCCAAAAACATTCAGTACTTC. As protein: CASSPPEGAKNIQYF.

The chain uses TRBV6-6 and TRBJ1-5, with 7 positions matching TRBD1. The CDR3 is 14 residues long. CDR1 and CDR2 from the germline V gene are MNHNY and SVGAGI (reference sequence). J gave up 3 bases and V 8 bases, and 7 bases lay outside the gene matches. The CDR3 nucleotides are TGTGCCAGCGTCCAGGGGGGAAACAATCAGCCCCAGCATTTT. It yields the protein CASVQGGNNQPQHF.

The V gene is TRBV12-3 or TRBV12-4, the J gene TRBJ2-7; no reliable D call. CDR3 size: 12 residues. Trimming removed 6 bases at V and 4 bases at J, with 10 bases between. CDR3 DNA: TGTGCCAGCAGCTCGGACGGTTACGAGCAGTACTTC. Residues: CASSSDGYEQYF.

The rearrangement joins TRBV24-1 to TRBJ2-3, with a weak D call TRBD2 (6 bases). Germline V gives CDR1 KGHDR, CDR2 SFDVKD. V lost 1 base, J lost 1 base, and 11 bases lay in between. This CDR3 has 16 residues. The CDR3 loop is CATSDFSASGTDTQYF. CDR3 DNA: TGTGCCACCAGTGATTTTTCGGCTAGCGGCACAGATACGCAGTATTTT.

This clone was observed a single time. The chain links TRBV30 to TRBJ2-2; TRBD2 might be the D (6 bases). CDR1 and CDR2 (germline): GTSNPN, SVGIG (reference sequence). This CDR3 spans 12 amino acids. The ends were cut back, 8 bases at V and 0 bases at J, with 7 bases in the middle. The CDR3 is CARDSNTGELFF. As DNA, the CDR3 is TGTGCCAGGGACTCGAACACCGGGGAGCTGTTTTTT.

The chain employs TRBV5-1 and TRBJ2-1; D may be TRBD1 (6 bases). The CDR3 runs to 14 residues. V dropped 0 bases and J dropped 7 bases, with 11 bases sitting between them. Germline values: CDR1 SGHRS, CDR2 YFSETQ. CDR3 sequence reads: CASSLGQVGNEQFF. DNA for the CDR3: TGCGCCAGCAGCTTGGGACAGGTTGGGAATGAGCAGTTCTTC.

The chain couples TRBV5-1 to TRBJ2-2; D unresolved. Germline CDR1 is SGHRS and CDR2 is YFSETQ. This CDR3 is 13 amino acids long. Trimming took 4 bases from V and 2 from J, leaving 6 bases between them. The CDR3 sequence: CASSPSNTGELFF. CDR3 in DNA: TGCGCCAGCAGCCCATCAAACACCGGGGAGCTGTTTTTT.

The CDR3 DNA reads TGTGCCAGCAGCCCGAGGACTAGAGGCTACAATGAGCAGTTCTTC. This translates into CASSPRTRGYNEQFF. The genes are TRBV3-1 (or the pseudogene TRBV3-2) and TRBJ2-1; 7 bases agree with TRBD2. Looked up from germline, CDR1 is LGHDT and CDR2 is YNNKEL (reference sequence). V lost 4 bases to trimming and J lost 3 bases; unmatched junction nucleotides: 6. The CDR3 consists of 15 residues.

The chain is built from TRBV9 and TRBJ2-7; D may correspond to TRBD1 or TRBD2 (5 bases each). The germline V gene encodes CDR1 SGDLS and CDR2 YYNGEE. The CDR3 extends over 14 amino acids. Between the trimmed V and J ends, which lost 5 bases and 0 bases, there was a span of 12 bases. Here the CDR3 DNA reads TGTGCCAGCAGTGGTCCGGGACGCTCCTACGAGCAGTACTTC. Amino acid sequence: CASSGPGRSYEQYF.

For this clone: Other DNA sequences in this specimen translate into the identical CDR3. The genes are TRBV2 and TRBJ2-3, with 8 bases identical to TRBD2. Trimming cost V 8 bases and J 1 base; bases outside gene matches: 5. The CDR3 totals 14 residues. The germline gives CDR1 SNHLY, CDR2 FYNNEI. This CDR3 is CASSGGGGTDTQYF. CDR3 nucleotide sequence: TGTGCCAGCTCGGGGGGGGGCGGCACAGATACGCAGTATTTT.

DNA of the CDR3: TGTGCCAGCAGTGAACGCTCTCGGGTCGTCTCTGGAAACACCATATATTTT. This codes for CASSERSRVVSGNTIYF. The V call is TRBV6-1, the J call TRBJ1-3, with D unresolved. Germline lookup yields CDR1 MNHNS and CDR2 SASEGT. The CDR3 is 17 amino acids. V shed 2 bases and J shed 0 bases, with 14 bases lying between them.

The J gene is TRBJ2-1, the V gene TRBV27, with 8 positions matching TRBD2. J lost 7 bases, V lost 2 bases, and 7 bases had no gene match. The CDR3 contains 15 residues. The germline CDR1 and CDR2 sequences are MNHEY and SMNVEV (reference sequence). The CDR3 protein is CASSLREGERNEQFF. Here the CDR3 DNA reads TGTGCCAGCAGTTTACGGGAGGGGGAAAGGAATGAGCAGTTCTTC.

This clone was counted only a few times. The CDR3 is CASSVVSGELFF. In nucleotides, the CDR3 is TGTGCCAGCAGCGTAGTGTCTGGGGAGCTGTTTTTT. The J gene is TRBJ2-2, the V gene TRBV9, with D uncertain. CDR1 and CDR2 from the germline V gene are SGDLS and YYNGEE. The V and J ends lost 0 bases and 8 bases respectively, with 5 bases between them. This CDR3 has 12 residues.

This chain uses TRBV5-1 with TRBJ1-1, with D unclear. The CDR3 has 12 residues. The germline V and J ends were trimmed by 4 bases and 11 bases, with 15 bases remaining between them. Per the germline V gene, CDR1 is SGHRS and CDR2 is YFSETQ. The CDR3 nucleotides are TGCGCCAGCAGCCCGGACGGAGGTTGGGCTTTCTTT. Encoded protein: CASSPDGGWAFF.

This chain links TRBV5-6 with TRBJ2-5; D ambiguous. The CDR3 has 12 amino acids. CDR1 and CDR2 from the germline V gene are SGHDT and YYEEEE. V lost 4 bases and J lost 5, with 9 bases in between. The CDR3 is CASSRGVETQYF. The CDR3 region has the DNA TGTGCCAGCAGCCGTGGGGTGGAGACCCAGTACTTC.